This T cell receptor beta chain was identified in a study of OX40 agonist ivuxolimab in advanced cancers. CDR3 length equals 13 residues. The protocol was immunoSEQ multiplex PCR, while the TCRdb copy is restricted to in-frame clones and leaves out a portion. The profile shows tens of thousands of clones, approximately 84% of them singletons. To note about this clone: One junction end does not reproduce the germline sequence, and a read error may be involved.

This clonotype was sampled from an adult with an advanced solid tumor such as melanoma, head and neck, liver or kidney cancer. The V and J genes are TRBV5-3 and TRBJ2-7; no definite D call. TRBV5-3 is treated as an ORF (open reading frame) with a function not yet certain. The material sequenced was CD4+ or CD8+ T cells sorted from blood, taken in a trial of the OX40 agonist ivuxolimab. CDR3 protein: CASSLAPDEEQYF. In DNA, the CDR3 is TGTGCCAGCAGCTTGGCCCCAGACGAAGAGCAGTACTTC.